This T cell receptor beta chain was recovered during a study of vaccination and CD4 T cells after COVID-19. In the study overall: In the convalescent cohort, there were six males and four females, two of them Hispanic.

The Oncomine TCR Beta short-read assay was what sequenced the DNA obtained from cultured CD4+ T cells. TCRdb analysed the PCR reads with MiXCR anew, one entry per CDR3 protein. The data show about 15,000 distinct CDR3 sequences, with roughly half seen just once and around 15% held by the top ten. CDR3 length equals 16 residues. V was pared by 3 bases and J by 0 bases, with 14 bases between. Germline V gene data show CDR1 as SGHNT and CDR2 as YENEEA. For this clonotype: Its antigen is as yet unknown.

Treatment given: approximately 9-day PBMC culture with coronavirus spike peptide pools or control peptides (ViraFEST assay). Notes on the study in general: Relatively few convalescent patients were studied, without early post-infection timepoints.

The V gene is TRBV11-3, the J gene TRBJ1-2; D possibly corresponds to TRBD1 (5 bases). The specimen sequenced was CD4+ T cells from blood, cultured in vitro. The sequence came from a human donor who had recovered from COVID-19. CDR3 loop: CASSFNLRGSNYGYTF. CDR3 in DNA: TGTGCCAGCAGCTTTAATTTGCGGGGGTCTAACTATGGCTACACCTTC.